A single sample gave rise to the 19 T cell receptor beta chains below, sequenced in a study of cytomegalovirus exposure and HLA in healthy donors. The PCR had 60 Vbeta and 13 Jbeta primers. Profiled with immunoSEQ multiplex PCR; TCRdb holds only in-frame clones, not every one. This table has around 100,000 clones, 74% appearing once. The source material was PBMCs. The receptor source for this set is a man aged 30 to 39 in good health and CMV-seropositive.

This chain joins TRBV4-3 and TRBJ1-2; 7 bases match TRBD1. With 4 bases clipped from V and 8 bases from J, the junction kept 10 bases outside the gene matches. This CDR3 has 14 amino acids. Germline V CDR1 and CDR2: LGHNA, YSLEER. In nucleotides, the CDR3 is TGCGCCAGCAGCCCACGGGGACAGCTGGGGGGCTACACCTTC. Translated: CASSPRGQLGGYTF.

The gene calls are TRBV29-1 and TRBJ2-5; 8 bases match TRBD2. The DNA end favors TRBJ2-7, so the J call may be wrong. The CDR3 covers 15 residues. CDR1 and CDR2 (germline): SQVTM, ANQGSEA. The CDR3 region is CSVEIGGTSSYEQYF. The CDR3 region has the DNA TGCAGCGTTGAAATAGGGGGGACTAGTTCCTACGAGCAGTACTTC.

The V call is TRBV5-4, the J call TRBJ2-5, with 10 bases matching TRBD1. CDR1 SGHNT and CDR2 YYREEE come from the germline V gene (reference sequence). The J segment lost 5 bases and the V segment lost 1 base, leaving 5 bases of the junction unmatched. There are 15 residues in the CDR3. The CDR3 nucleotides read TGTGCCAGCAGCTTGCGGGACAGGGGTCAGGAGACCCAGTACTTC. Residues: CASSLRDRGQETQYF. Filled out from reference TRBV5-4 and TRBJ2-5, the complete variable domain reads ETGVTQSPTHLIKTRGQQVTLRCSSQSGHNTVSWYQQALGQGPQFIFQYYREEENGRGNFPPRFSGLQFPNYSSELNVNALELDDSALYLCASSLRDRGQETQYFGPGTRLLVL.

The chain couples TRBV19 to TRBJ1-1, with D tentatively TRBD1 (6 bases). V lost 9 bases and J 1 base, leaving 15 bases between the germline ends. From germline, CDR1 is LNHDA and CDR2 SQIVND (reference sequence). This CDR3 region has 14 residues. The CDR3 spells CASARQAGNTEAFF. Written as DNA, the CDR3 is TGTGCCAGCGCAAGACAGGCGGGGAACACTGAAGCTTTCTTT.

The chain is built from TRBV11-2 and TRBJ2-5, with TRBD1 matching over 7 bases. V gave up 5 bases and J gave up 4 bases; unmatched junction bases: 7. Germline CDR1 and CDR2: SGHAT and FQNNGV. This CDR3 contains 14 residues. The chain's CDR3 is CASSIDRVRETQYF. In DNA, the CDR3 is TGTGCCAGCAGCATCGACAGGGTTAGAGAGACCCAGTACTTC.

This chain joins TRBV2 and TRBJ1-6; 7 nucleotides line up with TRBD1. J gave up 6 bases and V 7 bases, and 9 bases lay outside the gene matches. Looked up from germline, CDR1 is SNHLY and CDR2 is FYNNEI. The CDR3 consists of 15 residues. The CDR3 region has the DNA TGTGCCAGCACCGGAGCAAGACAGGGTAATTCACCCCTCCACTTT. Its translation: CASTGARQGNSPLHF.

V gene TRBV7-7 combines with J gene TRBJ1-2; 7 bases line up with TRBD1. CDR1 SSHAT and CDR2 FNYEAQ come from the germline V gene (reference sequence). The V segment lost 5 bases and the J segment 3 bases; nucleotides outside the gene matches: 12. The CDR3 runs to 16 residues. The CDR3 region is CASSPLGGQLYYGYTF. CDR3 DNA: TGTGCCAGCAGCCCCTTAGGGGGACAGCTTTACTATGGCTACACCTTC.

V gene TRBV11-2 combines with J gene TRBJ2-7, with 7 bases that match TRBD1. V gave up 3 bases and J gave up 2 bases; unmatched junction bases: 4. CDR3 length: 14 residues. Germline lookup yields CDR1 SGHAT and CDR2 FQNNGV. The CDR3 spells CASSFGTDPYEQYF. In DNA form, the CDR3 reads TGTGCCAGCAGCTTTGGGACAGATCCCTACGAGCAGTACTTC.

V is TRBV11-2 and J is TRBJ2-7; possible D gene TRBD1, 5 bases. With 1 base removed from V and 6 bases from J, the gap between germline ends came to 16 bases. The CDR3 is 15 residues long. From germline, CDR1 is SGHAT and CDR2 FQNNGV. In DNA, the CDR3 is TGTGCCAGCAGCTTAGCATCCCAGGGTCTGGGCGAGCAGTACTTC. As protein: CASSLASQGLGEQYF.

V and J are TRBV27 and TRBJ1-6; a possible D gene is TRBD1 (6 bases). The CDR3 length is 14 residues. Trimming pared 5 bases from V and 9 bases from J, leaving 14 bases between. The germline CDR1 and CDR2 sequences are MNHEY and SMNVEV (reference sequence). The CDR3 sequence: CASSLRQESSPLHF. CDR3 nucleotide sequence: TGTGCCAGCAGTCTACGACAGGAGAGTTCACCCCTCCACTTT.

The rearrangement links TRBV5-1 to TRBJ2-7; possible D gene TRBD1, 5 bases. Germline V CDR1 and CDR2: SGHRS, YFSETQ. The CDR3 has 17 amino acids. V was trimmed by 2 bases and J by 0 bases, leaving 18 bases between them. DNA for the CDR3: TGCGCCAGCAGCTTTACGGCACAAGGGGCCTCCTCCTACGAGCAGTACTTC. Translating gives CASSFTAQGASSYEQYF.

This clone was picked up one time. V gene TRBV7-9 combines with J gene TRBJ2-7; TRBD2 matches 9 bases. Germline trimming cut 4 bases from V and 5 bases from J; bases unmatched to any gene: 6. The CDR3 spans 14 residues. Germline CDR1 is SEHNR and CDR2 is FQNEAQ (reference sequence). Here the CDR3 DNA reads TGTGCCAGCAGCTCCAGCGGGGGGACCCACGAGCAGTACTTC. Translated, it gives CASSSSGGTHEQYF.

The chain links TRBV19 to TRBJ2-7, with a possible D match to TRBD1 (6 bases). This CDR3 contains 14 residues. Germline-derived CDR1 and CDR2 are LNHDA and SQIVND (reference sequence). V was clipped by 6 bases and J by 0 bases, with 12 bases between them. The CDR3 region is CASRGSDSSYEQYF. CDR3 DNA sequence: TGTGCCAGTAGAGGATCGGACAGCTCCTACGAGCAGTACTTC.

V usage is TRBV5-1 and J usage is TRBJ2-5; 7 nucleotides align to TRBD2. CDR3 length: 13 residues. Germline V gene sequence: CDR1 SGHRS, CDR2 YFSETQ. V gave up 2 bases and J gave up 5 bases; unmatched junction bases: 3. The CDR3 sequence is CASSFKGGETQYF. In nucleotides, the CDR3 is TGCGCCAGCAGCTTCAAGGGAGGGGAGACCCAGTACTTC.

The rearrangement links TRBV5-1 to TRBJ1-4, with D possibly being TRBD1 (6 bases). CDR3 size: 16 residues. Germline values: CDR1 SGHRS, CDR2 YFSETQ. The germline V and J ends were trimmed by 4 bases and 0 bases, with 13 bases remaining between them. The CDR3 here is CASSPRGPTTNEKLFF. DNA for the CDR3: TGCGCCAGCAGCCCCAGGGGACCGACAACTAATGAAAAACTGTTTTTT.

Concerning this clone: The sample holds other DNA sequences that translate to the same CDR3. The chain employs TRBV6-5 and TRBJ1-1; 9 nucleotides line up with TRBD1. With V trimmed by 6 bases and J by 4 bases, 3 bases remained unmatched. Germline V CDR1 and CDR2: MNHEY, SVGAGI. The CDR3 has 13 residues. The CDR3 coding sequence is TGTGCCAGCAGGGTGGACAGGGGCACTGAAGCTTTCTTT. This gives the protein CASRVDRGTEAFF.

CDR3 loop: CASSLDARGTTDTQYF. For the CDR3, the DNA is TGCGCCAGCAGCTTGGACGCGCGGGGGACCACAGATACGCAGTATTTT. The chain employs TRBV5-1 and TRBJ2-3; the match to TRBD2 covers 7 bases. The V gene end was trimmed by 0 bases and the J gene end by 2 bases; junction bases not matched to a gene: 6. The germline V gene encodes CDR1 SGHRS and CDR2 YFSETQ. The CDR3 is 16 amino acids. Drawing the rest from reference TRBV5-1 and TRBJ2-3, the complete variable domain is KAGVTQTPRYLIKTRGQQVTLSCSPISGHRSVSWYQQTPGQGLQFLFEYFSETQRNKGNFPGRFSGRQFSNSRSEMNVSTLELGDSALYLCASSLDARGTTDTQYFGPGTRLTVL.

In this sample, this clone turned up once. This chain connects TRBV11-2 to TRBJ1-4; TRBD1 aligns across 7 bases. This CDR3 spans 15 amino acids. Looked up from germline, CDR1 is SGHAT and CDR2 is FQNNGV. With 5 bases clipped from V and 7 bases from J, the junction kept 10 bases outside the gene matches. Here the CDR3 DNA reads TGTGCCAGCAGCCCTCGGAGGGGGCTATTTGAAAAACTGTTTTTT. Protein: CASSPRRGLFEKLFF.

The CDR3 DNA is TGTGCCAGCACCTTCATGGGGAGGGGACAGGGTATCACCGGGGAGCTGTTTTTT. It translates to CASTFMGRGQGITGELFF. The chain combines TRBV7-9 with TRBJ2-2; 9 bases agree with TRBD1. J gave up 4 bases and V 7 bases, and 16 bases lay outside the gene matches. CDR3 length equals 18 residues. From germline, CDR1 is SEHNR and CDR2 FQNEAQ (reference sequence). The complete variable domain, with remaining parts taken from reference TRBV7-9 and TRBJ2-2, reads DTGVSQNPRHKITKRGQNVTFRCDPISEHNRLYWYRQTLGQGPEFLTYFQNEAQLEKSRLLSDRFSAERPKGSFSTLEIQRTEQGDSAMYLCASTFMGRGQGITGELFFGEGSRLTVL.